The 23 T cell receptor beta chains listed next were all sequenced from one sample in a study of early T cells in non-severe SARS-CoV-2 infection. TCRdb ran MiXCR on the 5' RACE reads and lists one entry per CDR3 protein. The profile shows approximately 71,000 distinct CDR3 sequences, 12% of them singletons. Material: whole blood. The receptors derive from an adult who was a healthcare worker with PCR-confirmed SARS-CoV-2 infection or an uninfected control (not recorded which).

This clonotype was seen many times. The chain uses TRBV6-1 and TRBJ2-2, with D possibly being TRBD1 or TRBD2 (5 bases each). V was cut by 1 base and J by 3 bases, with 9 bases left in between. CDR1 MNHNS and CDR2 SASEGT come from the germline V gene. The CDR3 is made up of 15 amino acids. The CDR3 here is CASSEVLGDTGELFF. The CDR3 coding sequence is TGTGCCAGCAGTGAAGTGCTGGGGGACACCGGGGAGCTGTTTTTT.

This clonotype has a handful of counts. This chain joins TRBV4-1 and TRBJ2-7, with no clear D. V was clipped by 2 bases and J by 2 bases, with 10 bases between them. CDR1 and CDR2 (germline): MGHRA, YSYEKL. The CDR3 length is 14 residues. For the CDR3, the DNA is TGCGCCAGCAGCCAATCTCCCGGTACCTACGAGCAGTACTTC. Protein: CASSQSPGTYEQYF.

V and J are TRBV11-2 and TRBJ2-6; the match to TRBD1 covers 7 bases. The CDR3 runs 18 residues. V was pared by 5 bases and J by 0 bases, with 10 bases of the junction left unmatched. Germline V gives CDR1 SGHAT, CDR2 FQNNGV. CDR3 loop: CASSSRDSQSSGANVLTF. CDR3 DNA: TGTGCCAGCAGCAGTCGGGACAGCCAAAGCTCTGGGGCCAACGTCCTGACTTTC. The complete variable domain, with remaining parts taken from reference TRBV11-2 and TRBJ2-6, reads EAGVAQSPRYKIIEKRQSVAFWCNPISGHATLYWYQQILGQGPKLLIQFQNNGVVDDSQLPKDRFSAERLKGVDSTLKIQPAKLEDSAVYLCASSSRDSQSSGANVLTFGAGSRLTVL.

This clonotype was seen only a few times. This chain joins TRBV4-2 and TRBJ1-2, with 8 nucleotides matching TRBD1. The CDR3 sequence is 13 residues long. CDR1 LGHNA and CDR2 YNFKEQ come from the germline V gene. With V trimmed by 4 bases and J by 8 bases, 6 bases remained unmatched. The CDR3 spells CASSPGQGEGYTF. Written as DNA, the CDR3 is TGTGCCAGCAGCCCCGGACAGGGTGAAGGCTACACCTTC.

The table lists this clonotype with many counts. The chain has TRBV5-1 and TRBJ2-3; D not certain. Trimming took 0 bases from V and 2 from J, leaving 7 bases between them. From germline, CDR1 is SGHRS and CDR2 YFSETQ. The CDR3 runs to 14 residues. The CDR3 region has the DNA TGCGCCAGCAGCTTGGACACCTTCACAGATACGCAGTATTTT. Encoded protein: CASSLDTFTDTQYF. The variable domain in full, completed from reference TRBV5-1 and TRBJ2-3, reads KAGVTQTPRYLIKTRGQQVTLSCSPISGHRSVSWYQQTPGQGLQFLFEYFSETQRNKGNFPGRFSGRQFSNSRSEMNVSTLELGDSALYLCASSLDTFTDTQYFGPGTRLTVL.

This clonotype was seen at least ten times. The chain uses TRBV7-6 and TRBJ2-2; 7 bases align to TRBD2. This CDR3 region has 18 residues. Losses at the gene ends were 1 base for V and 5 bases for J; bases not matched to a gene: 13. Germline loops: CDR1 SGHVS, CDR2 FNYEAQ. This CDR3 is CASSLEAGRRGDTGELFF. The CDR3 DNA is TGTGCCAGCAGCTTAGAGGCGGGACGCCGGGGGGATACCGGGGAGCTGTTTTTT.

The chain is built from TRBV5-1 and TRBJ2-1; tentative D call: TRBD1 (6 bases). The germline V gene encodes CDR1 SGHRS and CDR2 YFSETQ. The CDR3 is 14 amino acids. V was shortened by 4 bases and J by 7 bases, with 15 bases between the two germline ends. The CDR3: CASSTRTGLNEQFF. CDR3 in DNA: TGCGCCAGCAGCACCCGCACAGGGTTGAATGAGCAGTTCTTC.

This clonotype was picked up many times. This chain links TRBV29-1 with TRBJ2-5, with 10 nucleotides matching TRBD2. This CDR3 comprises 12 residues. Germline-derived CDR1 and CDR2 are SQVTM and ANQGSEA. With 7 bases clipped from V and 5 bases from J, the junction kept 4 bases outside the gene matches. The CDR3 DNA is TGCAGCGAGCAGACTAGCGGGGAGACCCAGTACTTC. Translation gives CSEQTSGETQYF.

This chain uses TRBV5-1 with TRBJ2-7; the D is unclear. Per the germline V gene, CDR1 is SGHRS and CDR2 is YFSETQ. The length of the CDR3 is 14 residues. Trimming took 4 bases from V and 0 from J, leaving 11 bases between them. The CDR3 nucleotides are TGCGCCAGCAGCAGCATGCCCACCTCCTACGAGCAGTACTTC. Amino acid sequence: CASSSMPTSYEQYF.

This chain uses TRBV6-6 with TRBJ1-2; TRBD1 matches at 7 bases. The CDR3 covers 16 residues. The germline CDR1 and CDR2 sequences are MNHNY and SVGAGI (reference sequence). V gave up 2 bases and J gave up 1 base; unmatched junction bases: 7. CDR3 in amino acids: CASSYTLAGGNYGYTF. The CDR3 DNA is TGTGCCAGCAGTTACACGCTTGCAGGGGGTAACTATGGCTACACCTTC.

The rearrangement uses TRBV7-8 and TRBJ2-1, with 7 bases fitting TRBD1. The ends lost 4 bases at V and 11 bases at J; junction bases unmatched: 8. Germline assignment: CDR1 SGHVS and CDR2 FQNEAQ. CDR3 length: 13 residues. This chain's CDR3 is CASSSIRDSKQFF. CDR3 in DNA: TGTGCCAGCAGCTCTATCCGGGACAGTAAGCAGTTCTTC.

This sequence joins TRBV4-1 and TRBJ1-2; TRBD1 matches at 7 bases. With 3 bases clipped from V and 6 bases from J, the junction kept 4 bases outside the gene matches. The CDR3 spans 13 residues. Germline CDR1 MGHRA, CDR2 YSYEKL. The CDR3 DNA sequence: TGCGCCAGCAGCCAGTTTACAGGGGATGGCTACACCTTC. Its protein product is CASSQFTGDGYTF.

This sequence joins TRBV29-1 and TRBJ2-2; D uncertain. Germline lookup yields CDR1 SQVTM and CDR2 ANQGSEA. This CDR3 spans 12 amino acids. The V end was cut by 7 bases, the J end by 2 bases, with 8 bases between. The CDR3 region has the DNA TGCAGCGCCAACGGAAACACCGGGGAGCTGTTTTTT. As protein: CSANGNTGELFF.

This clonotype occurred a few times. The rearrangement uses TRBV6-5 and TRBJ2-2, with 7 bases lining up with TRBD2. The CDR3 is 17 amino acids. Germline trimming cut 6 bases from V and 0 bases from J; bases unmatched to any gene: 10. CDR1 MNHEY and CDR2 SVGAGI come from the germline V gene. CDR3 loop: CASRRTPGLTNTGELFF. The DNA for the CDR3 is TGTGCCAGCAGGCGAACTCCGGGACTAACGAACACCGGGGAGCTGTTTTTT.

This chain uses TRBV3-1 with TRBJ2-1; D is unclear. V was cut by 1 base and J by 0 bases, with 7 bases left in between. The CDR3 loop spans 15 amino acids. CDR1 is LGHDT and CDR2 is YNNKEL in the germline V gene (reference sequence). CDR3 nucleotide sequence: TGTGCCAGCAGCCAAGGTGTGAGCTCCTACAATGAGCAGTTCTTC. Translated: CASSQGVSSYNEQFF.

The chain is built from TRBV4-1 and TRBJ1-1, with D possibly TRBD1 on 5 matching bases. Germline lookup yields CDR1 MGHRA and CDR2 YSYEKL. Trimming removed 3 bases from V and 11 bases from J, with 13 bases in between. The CDR3 covers 12 residues. The CDR3 loop is CASSHGGSGAFF. The CDR3 DNA reads TGCGCCAGCAGCCACGGGGGAAGCGGGGCTTTCTTT.

This clonotype occurred many times. The genes are TRBV29-1 and TRBJ2-1; D unclear. Looked up from germline, CDR1 is SQVTM and CDR2 is ANQGSEA. Trimming pared 3 bases from V and 9 bases from J, leaving 12 bases between. The CDR3 contains 12 residues. In DNA form, the CDR3 reads TGCAGCGTTGATTGGACCCCCCGTGAGCAGTTCTTC. As protein: CSVDWTPREQFF.

The gene calls are TRBV7-3 and TRBJ2-3; 12 bases map to TRBD2. J was trimmed by 2 bases and V by 4 bases; bases with no gene match: 1. The CDR3 is made up of 15 amino acids. Germline CDR1 is SGHTA and CDR2 is FQGTGA. The DNA of the CDR3 is TGTGCCAGCAGCTGGACTAGCGGGGCCACAGATACGCAGTATTTT. Translated: CASSWTSGATDTQYF.

The sample holds a few counts of this clonotype. The V call is TRBV5-6, the J call TRBJ2-2; the D gene is possibly TRBD2 (6 bases). Germline V gives CDR1 SGHDT, CDR2 YYEEEE. V was trimmed by 4 bases and J by 0 bases, leaving 13 bases between them. The CDR3 runs to 16 residues. For the CDR3, the DNA is TGTGCCAGCAGCCCTCGGGACTTCGCGAACACCGGGGAGCTGTTTTTT. Amino acid sequence: CASSPRDFANTGELFF.

This chain connects TRBV6-2 or TRBV6-3 to TRBJ2-3; D is tentatively TRBD1 or TRBD2 (5 bases each). This CDR3 contains 14 residues. Per the germline V gene, CDR1 is MNHEY and CDR2 is SVGEGT. The V end was cut by 6 bases, the J end by 5 bases, with 15 bases between. CDR3 coding DNA: TGTGCCAGCAGCCTAGGGACCAAGAAAGATACGCAGTATTTT. Translated, it gives CASSLGTKKDTQYF.

This chain connects TRBV11-3 to TRBJ1-5; D possibly corresponds to TRBD1 (6 bases). The CDR3 sequence is 14 residues long. The ends were cut back, 3 bases at V and 7 bases at J, with 13 bases in the middle. CDR1 SGHNT and CDR2 YENEEA come from the germline V gene. As DNA, the CDR3 is TGTGCCAGCAGCTTGTGGGGGGCAGGACAGCCCCAGCATTTT. It yields the protein CASSLWGAGQPQHF.

Ten or more counts support this clonotype. The V and J genes are TRBV11-1 and TRBJ2-5; D perhaps matches TRBD1 (6 bases). Germline-derived CDR1 and CDR2 are SGHAT and FQDESV (reference sequence). The CDR3 has 14 residues. The V gene lost 3 bases and the J gene lost 1 base, with 9 bases spanning the gap. In DNA form, the CDR3 reads TGTGCCAGCAGCTTTGAGGACAGCCAAGAGACCCAGTACTTC. Its translation is CASSFEDSQETQYF.

This clonotype has just a few counts. This sequence joins TRBV29-1 and TRBJ1-3; the D gene is possibly TRBD1 (6 bases). The V and J ends lost 6 bases and 4 bases respectively, with 16 bases between them. There are 14 residues in the CDR3. Germline V gene sequence: CDR1 SQVTM, CDR2 ANQGSEA. In DNA, the CDR3 is TGCAGCGTAAATCAAAGGGGGAAAGGAAACACCATATATTTT. This sequence encodes CSVNQRGKGNTIYF. Using reference TRBV29-1 and TRBJ1-3 for the parts outside the CDR3, the full variable domain is SAVISQKPSRDICQRGTSLTIQCQVDSQVTMMFWYRQQPGQSLTLIATANQGSEATYESGFVIDKFPISRPNLTFSTLTVSNMSPEDSSIYLCSVNQRGKGNTIYFGEGSWLTVV.